This T cell receptor (beta chain) comes out of a study of PD-1 blockade in classical Hodgkin lymphoma. In the case of this clone: What it binds is unknown.

Exposure to brentuximab vedotin varied, and each patient had relapsed following autologous stem cell transplantation. Complete response, partial response or progressive disease was each patient's best response. Looked up from germline, CDR1 is MDHEN and CDR2 is SYDVKM. The CDR3 has 13 amino acids. Between the trimmed V and J ends, which lost 11 bases and 7 bases, there was a span of 17 bases. Study-wide findings and caveats: A significant rise in TCR diversity was seen by C4D1 for CD4+ cells but not for CD8+ cells. The study found complete responders had baseline diversity similar to newly diagnosed patients.

TCRdb keeps only in-frame clones here, not all; method: immunoSEQ multiplex PCR. The table lists 37,000 or so clones, around nine tenths of them singletons. The sequence came from a human donor with classical Hodgkin lymphoma. The chain has TRBV28 and TRBJ1-4; D call uncertain. Sample: peripheral blood mononuclear cells (PBMCs), taken before the second cycle of nivolumab. The CDR3 sequence: CAWRRVRGEKLFF. The CDR3 nucleotides are TGTGCCTGGAGGCGGGTTCGTGGTGAAAAACTGTTTTTT.